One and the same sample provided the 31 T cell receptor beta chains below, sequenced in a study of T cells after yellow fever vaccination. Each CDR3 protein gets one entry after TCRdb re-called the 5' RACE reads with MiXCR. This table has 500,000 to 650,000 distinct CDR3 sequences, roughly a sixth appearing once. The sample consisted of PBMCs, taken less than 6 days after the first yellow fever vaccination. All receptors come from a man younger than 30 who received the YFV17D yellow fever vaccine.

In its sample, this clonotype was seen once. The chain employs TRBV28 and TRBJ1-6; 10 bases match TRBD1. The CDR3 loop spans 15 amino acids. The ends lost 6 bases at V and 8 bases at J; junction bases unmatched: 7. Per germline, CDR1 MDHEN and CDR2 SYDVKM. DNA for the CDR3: TGTGCCAGCAGACTGCATGGGACAGGGGATTCACCCCTCCACTTT. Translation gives CASRLHGTGDSPLHF.

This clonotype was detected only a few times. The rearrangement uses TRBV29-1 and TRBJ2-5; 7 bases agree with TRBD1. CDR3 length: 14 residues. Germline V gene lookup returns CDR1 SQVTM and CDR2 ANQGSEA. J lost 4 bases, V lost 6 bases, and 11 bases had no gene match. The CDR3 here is CSVNTGVAGETQYF. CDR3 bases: TGCAGCGTGAACACAGGGGTCGCGGGAGAGACCCAGTACTTC.

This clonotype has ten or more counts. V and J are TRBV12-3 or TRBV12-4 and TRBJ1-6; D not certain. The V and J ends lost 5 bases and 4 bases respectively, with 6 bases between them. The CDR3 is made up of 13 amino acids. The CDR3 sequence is CASSPEYNSPLHF. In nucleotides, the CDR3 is TGTGCCAGCAGTCCAGAGTATAATTCACCCCTCCACTTT.

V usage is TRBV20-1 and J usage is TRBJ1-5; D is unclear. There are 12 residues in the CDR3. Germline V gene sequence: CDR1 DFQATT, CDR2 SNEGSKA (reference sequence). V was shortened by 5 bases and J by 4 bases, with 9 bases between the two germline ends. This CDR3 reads CSAEDGNQPQHF. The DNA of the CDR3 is TGCAGTGCTGAGGACGGTAATCAGCCCCAGCATTTT.

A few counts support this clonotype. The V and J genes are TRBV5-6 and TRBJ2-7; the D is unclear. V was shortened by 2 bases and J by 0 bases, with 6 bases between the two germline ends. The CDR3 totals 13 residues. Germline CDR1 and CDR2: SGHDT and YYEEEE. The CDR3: CASSFQNSYEQYF. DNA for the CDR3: TGTGCCAGCAGCTTCCAGAACTCCTACGAGCAGTACTTC.

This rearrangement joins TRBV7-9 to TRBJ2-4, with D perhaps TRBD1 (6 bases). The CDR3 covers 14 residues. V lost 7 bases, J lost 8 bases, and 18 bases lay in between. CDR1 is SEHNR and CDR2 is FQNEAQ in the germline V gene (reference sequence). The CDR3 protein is CASTLGQLGDIQYF. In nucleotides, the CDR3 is TGTGCCAGCACCCTGGGACAACTTGGGGACATTCAGTACTTC.

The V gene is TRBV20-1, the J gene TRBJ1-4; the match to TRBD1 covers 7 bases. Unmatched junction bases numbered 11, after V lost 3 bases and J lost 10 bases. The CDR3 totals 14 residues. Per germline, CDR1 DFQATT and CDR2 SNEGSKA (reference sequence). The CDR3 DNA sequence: TGCAGTGCTAGGAGACAGGGAACAAGAGGAAAACTGTTTTTT. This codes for CSARRQGTRGKLFF.

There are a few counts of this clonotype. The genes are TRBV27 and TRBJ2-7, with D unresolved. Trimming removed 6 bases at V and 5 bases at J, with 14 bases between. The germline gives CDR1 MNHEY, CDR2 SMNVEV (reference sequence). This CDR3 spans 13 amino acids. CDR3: CASSDFGEDEQYF. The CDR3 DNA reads TGTGCCAGCAGCGATTTCGGAGAGGACGAGCAGTACTTC.

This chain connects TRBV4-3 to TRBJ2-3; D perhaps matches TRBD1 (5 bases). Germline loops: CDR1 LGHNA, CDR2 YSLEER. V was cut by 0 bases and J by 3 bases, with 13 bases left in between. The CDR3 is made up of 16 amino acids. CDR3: CASSQDQRAGTDTQYF. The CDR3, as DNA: TGCGCCAGCAGCCAAGATCAGCGAGCAGGGACAGATACGCAGTATTTT.

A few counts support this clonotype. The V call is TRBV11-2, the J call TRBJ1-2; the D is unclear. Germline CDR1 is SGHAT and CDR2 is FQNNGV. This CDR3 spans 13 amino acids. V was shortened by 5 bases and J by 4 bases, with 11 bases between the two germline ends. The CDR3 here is CASSILLLYGYTF. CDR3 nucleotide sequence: TGTGCCAGCAGCATCCTACTTCTCTATGGCTACACCTTC.

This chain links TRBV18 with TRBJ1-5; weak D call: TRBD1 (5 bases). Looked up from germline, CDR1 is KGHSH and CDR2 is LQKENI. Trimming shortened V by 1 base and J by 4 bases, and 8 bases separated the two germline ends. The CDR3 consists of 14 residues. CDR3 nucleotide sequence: TGTGCCAGCTCACCACAACAGGATAATCAGCCCCAGCATTTT. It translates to CASSPQQDNQPQHF.

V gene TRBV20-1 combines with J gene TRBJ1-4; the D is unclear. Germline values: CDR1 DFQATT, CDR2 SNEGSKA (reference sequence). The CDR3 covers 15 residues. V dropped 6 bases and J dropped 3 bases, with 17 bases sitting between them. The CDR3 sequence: CSAPLRLGSNEKLFF. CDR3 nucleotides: TGCAGTGCCCCCCTTCGCTTGGGGTCTAATGAAAAACTGTTTTTT.

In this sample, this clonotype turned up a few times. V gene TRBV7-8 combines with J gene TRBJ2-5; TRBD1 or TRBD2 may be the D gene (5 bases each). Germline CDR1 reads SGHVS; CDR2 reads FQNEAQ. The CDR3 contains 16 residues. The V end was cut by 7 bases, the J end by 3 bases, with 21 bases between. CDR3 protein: CASKDRAGSGEETQYF. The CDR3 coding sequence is TGTGCCAGCAAGGATCGTGCAGGGAGTGGGGAAGAGACCCAGTACTTC.

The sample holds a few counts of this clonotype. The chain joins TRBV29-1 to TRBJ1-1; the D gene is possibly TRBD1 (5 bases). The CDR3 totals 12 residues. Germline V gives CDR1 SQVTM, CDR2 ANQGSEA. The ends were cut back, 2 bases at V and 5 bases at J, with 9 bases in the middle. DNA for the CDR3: TGCAGCGTTGAAAAGGAGGGGACTGAAGCTTTCTTT. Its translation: CSVEKEGTEAFF.

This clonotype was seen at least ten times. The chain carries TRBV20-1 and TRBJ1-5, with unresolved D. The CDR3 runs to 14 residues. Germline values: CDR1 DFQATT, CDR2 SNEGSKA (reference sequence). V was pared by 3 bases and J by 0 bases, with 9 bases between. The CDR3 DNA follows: TGCAGTGCTAGTTCTGGTGTTAGCAATCAGCCCCAGCATTTT. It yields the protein CSASSGVSNQPQHF.

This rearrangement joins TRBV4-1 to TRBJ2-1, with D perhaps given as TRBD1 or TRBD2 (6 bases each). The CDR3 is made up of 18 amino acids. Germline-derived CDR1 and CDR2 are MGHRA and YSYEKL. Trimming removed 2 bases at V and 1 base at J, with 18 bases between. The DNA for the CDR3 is TGCGCCAGCAGCCAATGGACGAAGGGGGGAATTTCCTACAATGAGCAGTTCTTC. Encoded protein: CASSQWTKGGISYNEQFF.

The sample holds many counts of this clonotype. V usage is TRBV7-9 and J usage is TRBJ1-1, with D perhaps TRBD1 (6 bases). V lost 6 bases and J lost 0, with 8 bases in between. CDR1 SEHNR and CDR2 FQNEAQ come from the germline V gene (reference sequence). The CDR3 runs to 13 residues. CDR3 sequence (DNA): TGTGCCAGCAGTTGGACAGTGAACACTGAAGCTTTCTTT. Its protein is CASSWTVNTEAFF.

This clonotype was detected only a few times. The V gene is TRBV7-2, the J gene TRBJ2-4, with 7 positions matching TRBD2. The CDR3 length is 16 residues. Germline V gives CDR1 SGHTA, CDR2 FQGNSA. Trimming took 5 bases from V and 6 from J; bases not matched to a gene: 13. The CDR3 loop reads CASSRSGAGSVNIQYF. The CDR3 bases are TGTGCCAGCAGCAGAAGCGGGGCCGGGAGCGTAAACATTCAGTACTTC.

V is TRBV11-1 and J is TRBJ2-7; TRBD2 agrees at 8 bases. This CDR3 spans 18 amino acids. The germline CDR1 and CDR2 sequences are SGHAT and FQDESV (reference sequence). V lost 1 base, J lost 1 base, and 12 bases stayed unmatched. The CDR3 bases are TGTGCCAGCAGCTTAGGGGCCTACGGGAGGGGCCGGTCCTACGAGCAGTACTTC. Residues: CASSLGAYGRGRSYEQYF.

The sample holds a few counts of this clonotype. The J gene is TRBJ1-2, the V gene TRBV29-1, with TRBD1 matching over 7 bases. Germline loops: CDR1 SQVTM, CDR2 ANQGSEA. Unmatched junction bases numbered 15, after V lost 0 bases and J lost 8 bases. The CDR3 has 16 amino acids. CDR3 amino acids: CSVEDRQGRAGEGYTF. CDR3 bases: TGCAGCGTTGAAGATCGACAGGGCCGGGCAGGGGAAGGCTACACCTTC.

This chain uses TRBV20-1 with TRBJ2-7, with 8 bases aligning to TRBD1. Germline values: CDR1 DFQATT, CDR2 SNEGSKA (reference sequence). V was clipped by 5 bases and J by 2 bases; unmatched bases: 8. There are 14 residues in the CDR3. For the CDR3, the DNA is TGCAGTGCTGGATTGGACAGGGTGGCCTACGAGCAGTACGTC. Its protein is CSAGLDRVAYEQYV.

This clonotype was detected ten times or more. For the CDR3, the DNA is TGTGCCAGCAGCCAAGATTGGGGTGACACCGGGGAGCTGTTTTTT. Its translation: CASSQDWGDTGELFF. This chain connects TRBV4-2 to TRBJ2-2, with D uncertain. CDR3 length: 15 amino acids. Trimming left V 0 bases short and J 3 bases short, with 8 bases between. CDR1 LGHNA and CDR2 YNFKEQ come from the germline V gene.

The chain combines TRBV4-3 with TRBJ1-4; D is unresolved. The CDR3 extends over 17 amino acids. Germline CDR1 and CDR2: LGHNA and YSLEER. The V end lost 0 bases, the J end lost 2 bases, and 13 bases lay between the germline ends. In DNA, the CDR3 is TGCGCCAGCAGCCAAGATCAGCACCGGTCCACTAATGAAAAACTGTTTTTT. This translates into CASSQDQHRSTNEKLFF.

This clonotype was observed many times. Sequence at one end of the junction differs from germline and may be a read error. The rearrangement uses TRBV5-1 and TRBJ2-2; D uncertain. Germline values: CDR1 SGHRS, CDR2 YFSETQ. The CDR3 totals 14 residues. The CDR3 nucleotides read TGTGCCAGCAGCTTAGGCCTGAACACCGGGGAGCTGTTTTTT. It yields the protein CASSLGLNTGELFF.

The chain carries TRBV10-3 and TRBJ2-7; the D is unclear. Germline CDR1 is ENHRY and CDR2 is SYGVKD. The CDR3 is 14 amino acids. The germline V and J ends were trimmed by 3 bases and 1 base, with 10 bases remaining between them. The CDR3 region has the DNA TGTGCCATCAGTGACCGCGTCAATTCCTACGAGCAGTACGTC. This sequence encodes CAISDRVNSYEQYV.

The CDR3 reads CASRPRDNEQFF. Here the CDR3 DNA reads TGTGCCAGCAGGCCAAGAGACAATGAGCAGTTCTTC. This chain joins TRBV6-2 or TRBV6-3 and TRBJ2-1; D remains unclear. CDR1 is MNHEY and CDR2 is SVGEGT in the germline V gene. The CDR3 contains 12 residues. The ends were cut back, 6 bases at V and 5 bases at J, with 8 bases in the middle.

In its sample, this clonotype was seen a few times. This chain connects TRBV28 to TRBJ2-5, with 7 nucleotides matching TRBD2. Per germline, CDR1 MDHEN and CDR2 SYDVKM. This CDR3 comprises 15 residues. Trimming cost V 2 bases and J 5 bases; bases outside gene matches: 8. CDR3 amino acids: CASSLTGGTGETQYF. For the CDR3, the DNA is TGTGCCAGCAGTTTAACGGGAGGTACGGGCGAGACCCAGTACTTC. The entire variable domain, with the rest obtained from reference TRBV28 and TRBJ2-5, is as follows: DVKVTQSSRYLVKRTGEKVFLECVQDMDHENMFWYRQDPGLGLRLIYFSYDVKMKEKGDIPEGYSVSREKKERFSLILESASTNQTSMYLCASSLTGGTGETQYFGPGTRLLVL.

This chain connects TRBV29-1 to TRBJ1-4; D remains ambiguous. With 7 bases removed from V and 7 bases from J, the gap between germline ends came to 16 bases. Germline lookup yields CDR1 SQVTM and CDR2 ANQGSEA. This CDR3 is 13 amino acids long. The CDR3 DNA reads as TGCAGCGCTAAAGGGCACGGACTTGAAAAACTGTTTTTT. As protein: CSAKGHGLEKLFF.

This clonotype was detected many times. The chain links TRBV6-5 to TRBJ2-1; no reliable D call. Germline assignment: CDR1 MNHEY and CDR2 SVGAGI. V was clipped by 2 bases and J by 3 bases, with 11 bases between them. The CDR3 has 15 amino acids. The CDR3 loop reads CASSYSPDHYNEQFF. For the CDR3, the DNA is TGTGCCAGCAGTTACAGTCCCGACCACTACAATGAGCAGTTCTTC.

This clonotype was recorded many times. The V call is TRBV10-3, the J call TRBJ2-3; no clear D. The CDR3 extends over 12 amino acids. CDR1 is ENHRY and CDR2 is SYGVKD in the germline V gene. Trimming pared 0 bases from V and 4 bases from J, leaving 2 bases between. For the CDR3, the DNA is TGTGCCATCAGTGAGTCGTCAGATACGCAGTATTTT. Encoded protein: CAISESSDTQYF.

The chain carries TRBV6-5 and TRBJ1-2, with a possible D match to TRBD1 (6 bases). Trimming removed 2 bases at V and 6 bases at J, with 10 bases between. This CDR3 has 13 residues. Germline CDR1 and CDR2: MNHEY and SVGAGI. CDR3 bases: TGTGCCAGCAGTTACAAGGGGGGCGATGGCTACACCTTC. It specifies CASSYKGGDGYTF.